This entry concerns a single TCR beta chain. Its antigen is unknown. The source of the sample is a study of CXCR3-negative and CXCR3-positive naive CD8 T cells. Points from the study as a whole: Naive subsets displayed similar surface CD5, and TCR strength was inferred from TRB CDR3 properties. Both naive subsets had comparably high diversity; memory CD8+ cells much lower.

There are 14 residues in the CDR3. Germline V gives CDR1 MGHDK, CDR2 SYGVNS. Researchers prepared the TRB cDNA libraries using 5' RACE with UMI labels. With the 5' RACE reads reprocessed, TCRdb shows one record per CDR3 protein and no DNA. The sample has around 26,000 distinct CDR3 sequences, and its top ten clones hold over 2.5%. V is TRBV25-1 and J is TRBJ2-7; the D call from TCRdb, TRBD1, cannot be confirmed without DNA. Sequenced material: naive CXCR3- CD8+ T cells from blood. Sample subset: CD45RO-CCR7+CD27+CD95- naive CD8+ T cells lacking CXCR3 (TNR3-). The TCR comes from a human donor in good health. Some clones in this sample may be carry-over from other donors' samples. CDR3 sequence: CASSGQGSTYEQYF.